The present TCR beta chain was sequenced within a study of identical twins. A note on this clonotype: What it recognizes is unknown.

Study-level findings and limits: Twins' excess sharing was less marked for out-of-frame beta sequences.

Germline V lookup: CDR1 SEHNR, CDR2 FQNEAQ (reference sequence). The CDR3 is 16 amino acids. V was shortened by 4 bases and J by 0 bases, with 14 bases between the two germline ends. One entry per CDR3 protein results from TCRdb running MiXCR on the 5' RACE reads. The sample has about 890,000 distinct CDR3 sequences, roughly an eighth seen once. Another study also made use of these data, one on yellow fever vaccine responses in identical twins.

The V and J genes are TRBV7-9 and TRBJ2-3, with D possibly being TRBD1 (6 bases). This TCR was sampled from a woman under 30 in good health. Sequences were obtained from PBMCs. CDR3 amino acids: CASSSRSTGSTDTQYF. Written as DNA, the CDR3 is TGTGCCAGCAGCTCTAGATCTACAGGGAGCACAGATACGCAGTATTTT.